Each of the 19 T cell receptor beta chains below was sequenced from the same sample in a study of a mutant IDH1 vaccine in newly diagnosed glioma. Sequenced by immunoSEQ multiplex PCR; TCRdb stores in-frame clones only, minus some. Of tens of thousands of clones listed, around 74% are singletons. For these receptors, no antigen is known. Time point noted: week 35, safety follow-up. Doses consisted of 300 ug of mutant IDH1 20-mer peptide each, paired with topical imiquimod. This sample comprised PBMCs, obtained from a glioma patient whose treatment included an IDH1 peptide vaccine. The receptors originated from a man in his fifties or sixties with glioma.

The chain employs TRBV30 and TRBJ2-7; D ambiguous. Trimming stripped 0 bases from V and 2 bases from J, with 8 bases between. CDR3 length: 13 residues. Germline CDR1 and CDR2: GTSNPN and SVGIG (reference sequence). The CDR3 nucleotides read TGTGCCTGGAGTGTACTTCAGGCCTACGAGCAGTACTTC. This translates into CAWSVLQAYEQYF.

The rearrangement links TRBV30 to TRBJ2-4; 9 nucleotides align to TRBD2. This CDR3 is 19 amino acids long. The ends lost 0 bases at V and 0 bases at J; junction bases unmatched: 12. CDR1 and CDR2 (germline): GTSNPN, SVGIG (reference sequence). The CDR3 DNA reads TGTGCCTGGAGTGTAGTCGAGCGGGGGGCCCCCTTAGCCAAAAACATTCAGTACTTC. It encodes CAWSVVERGAPLAKNIQYF.

The chain employs TRBV21-1 and TRBJ2-7; the listed D gene, TRBD1, was not tested against the DNA. TRBV21-1 is assigned pseudogene status. The CDR3 is 14 residues long. CDR3 nucleotide sequence: TGTGCCAGCAGCAACAGGCAGTCTTCCTACGAGCAGTACTTC. This sequence encodes CASSNRQSSYEQYF.

The chain recombines TRBV6-1 with TRBJ1-1; D uncertain. The CDR3 covers 12 residues. The V end lost 10 bases, the J end lost 0 bases, and 9 bases lay between the germline ends. Germline CDR1 MNHNS, CDR2 SASEGT. This chain's CDR3 is CAITTMNTEAFF. The CDR3, as DNA: TGTGCCATCACAACCATGAACACTGAAGCTTTCTTT.

This chain uses TRBV6-1 with TRBJ2-1; D is undetermined. CDR3 length equals 13 residues. Germline loops: CDR1 MNHNS, CDR2 SASEGT. V shed 3 bases and J shed 9 bases, with 12 bases lying between them. As DNA, the CDR3 is TGTGCCAGCAGTGATATAGGTGTGAGTGAGCAGTTCTTC. Encoded protein: CASSDIGVSEQFF.

The chain links TRBV29-1 to TRBJ2-1, with D unresolved. The ends were cut back, 4 bases at V and 3 bases at J, with 16 bases in the middle. This CDR3 region has 15 residues. Germline CDR1 reads SQVTM; CDR2 reads ANQGSEA. This CDR3 is CSVGSGVTFYNEQFF. In DNA form, the CDR3 reads TGCAGCGTTGGATCGGGCGTAACCTTCTACAATGAGCAGTTCTTC.

This rearrangement joins TRBV7-9 to TRBJ2-2; TRBD2 might be the D (5 bases). The CDR3 runs 14 residues. Germline V gives CDR1 SEHNR, CDR2 FQNEAQ (reference sequence). V was shortened by 1 base and J by 8 bases, with 11 bases between the two germline ends. For the CDR3, the DNA is TGTGCCAGCAGCTTAGAGCGAGCGGCTGGGGAGCTGTTTTTT. Amino acids: CASSLERAAGELFF.

The rearrangement uses TRBV7-2 and TRBJ2-7; a weak D match, TRBD1 (6 bases). V shed 6 bases and J shed 7 bases, with 16 bases lying between them. The CDR3 length is 13 residues. CDR1 and CDR2 (germline): SGHTA, FQGNSA. CDR3 in amino acids: CASSKNRDLEQYF. CDR3 sequence (DNA): TGTGCCAGCAGTAAAAACAGGGACCTGGAGCAGTACTTC.

This clone has a handful of counts. The rearrangement links TRBV5-1 to TRBJ1-2; D perhaps matches TRBD1 (6 bases). The germline V gene encodes CDR1 SGHRS and CDR2 YFSETQ. This CDR3 has 12 residues. The V end was cut by 3 bases, the J end by 7 bases, with 10 bases between. The chain's CDR3 is CASSSGTSGYTF. The CDR3 DNA reads TGCGCCAGCAGCTCAGGGACATCTGGCTACACCTTC.

The chain uses TRBV5-5 and TRBJ1-1; no firm D call. Trimming stripped 0 bases from V and 5 bases from J, with 8 bases between. The length of the CDR3 is 13 residues. CDR1 SGHKS and CDR2 YYEKEE come from the germline V gene (reference sequence). CDR3 region: CASSLVPGTEAFF. The CDR3 nucleotides read TGTGCCAGCAGCTTGGTTCCGGGAACTGAAGCTTTCTTT.

J is TRBJ1-5 and V is TRBV19; the match to TRBD1 covers 10 bases. The CDR3 contains 15 residues. Germline V lookup: CDR1 LNHDA, CDR2 SQIVND (reference sequence). The trim removed 8 bases at V and 4 bases at J, leaving 8 bases unmatched. The DNA for the CDR3 is TGTGCCAGTCTCCCGGACAGGGGGTCTAATCAGCCCCAGCATTTT. Translating it yields CASLPDRGSNQPQHF.

This chain connects TRBV6-6 to TRBJ2-7, with D tentatively TRBD1 or TRBD2 (5 bases each). Germline V gene lookup returns CDR1 MNHNY and CDR2 SVGAGI (reference sequence). Trimming left V 5 bases short and J 2 bases short, with 16 bases between. This CDR3 spans 15 amino acids. CDR3 amino acids: CASSPDGTYTYEQYF. The CDR3 nucleotides read TGTGCCAGCAGTCCCGATGGGACCTATACCTACGAGCAGTACTTC.

This clone was observed once. The V call is TRBV5-1, the J call TRBJ2-7; possibly TRBD2 for D (5 bases). The CDR3 sequence is 15 residues long. Trimming removed 0 bases at V and 2 bases at J, with 12 bases between. CDR1 and CDR2 (germline): SGHRS, YFSETQ. CDR3 coding DNA: TGCGCCAGCAGCTTGGCGAGCCAGAGGGCCTACGAGCAGTACTTC. Residues: CASSLASQRAYEQYF.

The gene calls are TRBV15 and TRBJ2-7; weak D call: TRBD1 (5 bases). The V end lost 0 bases, the J end lost 4 bases, and 10 bases lay between the germline ends. The germline V gene has CDR1 LNHNV and CDR2 YYDKDF (reference sequence). The CDR3 consists of 14 residues. CDR3: CATSRDRVGYEQYF. CDR3 DNA sequence: TGTGCCACCAGCAGAGACAGGGTAGGTTACGAGCAGTACTTC.

The rearrangement uses TRBV15 and TRBJ1-1, with D uncertain. Germline loops: CDR1 LNHNV, CDR2 YYDKDF (reference sequence). CDR3 length equals 15 residues. The ends were cut back, 0 bases at V and 3 bases at J, with 11 bases in the middle. The CDR3, as DNA: TGTGCCACCAGCAGAGAGATGGGCTGGGACACTGAAGCTTTCTTT. It encodes CATSREMGWDTEAFF.

The chain combines TRBV27 with TRBJ2-1; 10 bases fit TRBD2. In germline, CDR1 is MNHEY, CDR2 SMNVEV (reference sequence). After removal of 10 bases from V and 2 bases from J, the junction contained 5 bases not matched to a gene. This CDR3 has 14 amino acids. DNA of the CDR3: TGTGCCACCGAAGCGGGGGGGCCCTACAATGAGCAGTTCTTC. Encoded protein: CATEAGGPYNEQFF.

The chain is built from TRBV5-6 and TRBJ2-6; 10 bases line up with TRBD1. Looked up from germline, CDR1 is SGHDT and CDR2 is YYEEEE. J gave up 4 bases and V 4 bases, and 11 bases lay outside the gene matches. CDR3 size: 18 residues. This CDR3 reads CASSPVPGQGSGANVLTF. CDR3 DNA sequence: TGTGCCAGCAGCCCGGTCCCGGGACAGGGGTCGGGGGCCAACGTCCTGACTTTC. Supplemented by reference TRBV5-6 and TRBJ2-6, the full variable domain reads DAGVTQSPTHLIKTRGQQVTLRCSPKSGHDTVSWYQQALGQGPQFIFQYYEEEERQRGNFPDRFSGHQFPNYSSELNVNALLLGDSALYLCASSPVPGQGSGANVLTFGAGSRLTVL.

The chain is built from TRBV27 and TRBJ1-1; D perhaps matches TRBD1 (6 bases). CDR1 is MNHEY, CDR2 SMNVEV, per germline (reference sequence). This CDR3 contains 14 residues. V was cut by 4 bases and J by 3 bases, with 12 bases left in between. CDR3 DNA sequence: TGTGCCAGCAGTTCTGACAGGAGAGACACTGAAGCTTTCTTT. Translating gives CASSSDRRDTEAFF.

This chain connects TRBV7-2 to TRBJ2-7; D not resolved. V lost 5 bases, J lost 4 bases, and 9 bases lay in between. CDR1 SGHTA and CDR2 FQGNSA come from the germline V gene. The CDR3 has 12 residues. The CDR3 nucleotides are TGTGCCAGCAGCCAAGCGACTTACGAGCAGTACTTC. Translation: CASSQATYEQYF.